This T cell receptor beta chain emerged from a study of CD8 T cells in Susac syndrome. A quantity of 0.5 to 1 ug RNA underwent reverse transcription using random hexamers. An immunoSEQ multiplex PCR generated amplified TCR beta CDR3 products spanning 54 Vbeta and 13 Jbeta. TCRdb reprocessed the immunoSEQ multiplex PCR reads via MiXCR and lists one record per CDR3 protein. This sample carries about 400,000 distinct CDR3 sequences, 75% to 90% of them seen once, and the ten largest clones take roughly 0.1%. This clonotype was picked up one time. V was clipped by 4 bases and J by 5 bases; unmatched bases: 11. The CDR3 covers 15 residues. Germline V CDR1 and CDR2: DFQATT, SNEGSKA (reference sequence).

Sequenced: CD8+ T cells from PBMCs. The chain joins TRBV20-1 to TRBJ2-1; 7 nucleotides line up with TRBD2. The receptor was derived from a human donor with multiple sclerosis. CDR3 sequence: CSAKNRGREDNEQFF. The CDR3 DNA follows: TGCAGTGCTAAGAACCGCGGGAGAGAGGACAATGAGCAGTTCTTC.